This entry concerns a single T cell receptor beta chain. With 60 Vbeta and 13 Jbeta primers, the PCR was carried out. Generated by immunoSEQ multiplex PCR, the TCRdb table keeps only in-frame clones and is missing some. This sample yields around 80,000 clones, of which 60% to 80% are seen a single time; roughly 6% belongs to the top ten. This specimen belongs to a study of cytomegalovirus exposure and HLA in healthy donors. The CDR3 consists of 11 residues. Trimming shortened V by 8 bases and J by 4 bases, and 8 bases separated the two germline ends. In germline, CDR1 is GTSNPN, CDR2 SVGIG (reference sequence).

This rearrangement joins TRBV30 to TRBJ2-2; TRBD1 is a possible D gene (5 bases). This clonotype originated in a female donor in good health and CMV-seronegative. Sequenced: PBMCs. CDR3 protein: CAGQGTGELFF. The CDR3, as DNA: TGTGCCGGGCAGGGCACCGGGGAGCTGTTTTTT.